Each of the 13 T cell receptor beta chains below was sequenced from the same sample in a study of shared clonotypes between healthy human individuals. The table came from immunoSEQ multiplex PCR; TCRdb's copy has only in-frame clones and leaves some out. The repertoire holds about 700,000 clones, with around 67% as singletons. The sequenced sample consisted of memory CD4+ T cells sorted from blood. Specified subset: CD45RA-negative fraction. These receptors came from a woman in her thirties in good health.

Only one count was recorded for this clone. This chain connects TRBV27 to TRBJ2-5, with D perhaps matching TRBD1 or TRBD2 (5 bases each). Germline lookup yields CDR1 MNHEY and CDR2 SMNVEV (reference sequence). The V gene lost 5 bases and the J gene lost 7 bases, with 14 bases spanning the gap. This CDR3 spans 13 amino acids. The CDR3 protein is CASSGWDVGTQYF. Written as DNA, the CDR3 is TGTGCCAGCAGTGGATGGGACGTGGGGACCCAGTACTTC.

The chain carries TRBV6-6 and TRBJ2-1, with TRBD2 as a possible D gene (6 bases). V shed 7 bases and J shed 4 bases, with 11 bases lying between them. The CDR3 sequence is 13 residues long. Germline loops: CDR1 MNHNY, CDR2 SVGAGI (reference sequence). The CDR3 loop is CASKSGGYNEQFF. CDR3 nucleotide sequence: TGTGCCAGCAAATCCGGGGGTTACAATGAGCAGTTCTTC.

With regard to this clone: Other DNA variants within this sample encode the same CDR3. V gene TRBV18 combines with J gene TRBJ2-3; D is undetermined. With 3 bases removed from V and 2 bases from J, the gap between germline ends came to 6 bases. The CDR3 contains 13 residues. The V gene's germline CDR1 is KGHSH and CDR2 LQKENI. CDR3 in amino acids: CASSPGFTDTQYF. Here the CDR3 DNA reads TGTGCCAGCTCACCGGGATTCACAGATACGCAGTATTTT.

In its sample, this clone was seen a few times. The rearrangement uses TRBV28 and TRBJ2-3; D may be TRBD1 or TRBD2 (5 bases each). The CDR3 extends over 16 amino acids. Germline values: CDR1 MDHEN, CDR2 SYDVKM. Trimming removed 6 bases from V and 8 bases from J, with 24 bases in between. In nucleotides, the CDR3 is TGTGCCAGCAGCTTGGGGGATAGCGCTAGTGCTGGTACGCAGTATTTT. Amino acid sequence: CASSLGDSASAGTQYF.

This clone has a handful of counts. The chain has TRBV28 and TRBJ2-1, with D tentatively TRBD1 or TRBD2 (7 bases each). CDR1 MDHEN and CDR2 SYDVKM come from the germline V gene. This CDR3 is built from 16 residues. With 5 bases removed from V and 4 bases from J, the gap between germline ends came to 18 bases. The DNA of the CDR3 is TGTGCCAGCAGTGTGACGACAGGGAGGGGATACAATGAGCAGTTCTTC. The encoded protein is CASSVTTGRGYNEQFF.

The V and J genes are TRBV19 and TRBJ2-1; D possibly corresponds to TRBD2 (6 bases). Germline lookup yields CDR1 LNHDA and CDR2 SQIVND (reference sequence). The CDR3 extends over 16 amino acids. Deletions cut 3 bases from V and 2 bases from J, with 14 bases between. In DNA form, the CDR3 reads TGTGCCAGTAGTATCAGGGTTGCGGGACCCTACAATGAGCAGTTCTTC. The encoded protein is CASSIRVAGPYNEQFF.

The J gene is TRBJ1-5, the V gene TRBV25-1, with D hard to call. Trimming removed 6 bases from V and 4 bases from J, with 7 bases in between. The germline V gene encodes CDR1 MGHDK and CDR2 SYGVNS. There are 12 residues in the CDR3. In nucleotides, the CDR3 is TGTGCCAGCAGAGGCGGTAATCAGCCCCAGCATTTT. It specifies CASRGGNQPQHF.

V usage is TRBV6-5 and J usage is TRBJ2-3, with 10 bases lining up with TRBD2. The ends lost 6 bases at V and 1 base at J; junction bases unmatched: 4. Per germline, CDR1 MNHEY and CDR2 SVGAGI. The CDR3 loop spans 15 amino acids. The CDR3 here is CASSRAGGGTDTQYF. The CDR3 nucleotides read TGTGCCAGCAGCAGAGCGGGAGGGGGCACAGATACGCAGTATTTT.

This clone was seen only a few times. The chain employs TRBV19 and TRBJ2-1; weak D call: TRBD2 (5 bases). CDR1 is LNHDA and CDR2 is SQIVND in the germline V gene (reference sequence). V lost 3 bases, J lost 3 bases, and 15 bases lay in between. This CDR3 has 16 amino acids. CDR3 in amino acids: CASSIGIRSHYNEQFF. The DNA for the CDR3 is TGTGCCAGTAGTATCGGGATAAGATCCCACTACAATGAGCAGTTCTTC.

The chain has TRBV15 and TRBJ1-4, with D possibly TRBD1 on 6 matching bases. Germline assignment: CDR1 LNHNV and CDR2 YYDKDF (reference sequence). Deletions cut 1 base from V and 4 bases from J, with 13 bases between. The CDR3 consists of 16 residues. Here the CDR3 reads CATSRVLGRGNEKLFF. CDR3 coding DNA: TGTGCCACCAGCAGAGTTCTCGGCAGGGGTAATGAAAAACTGTTTTTT.

The chain is built from TRBV18 and TRBJ2-2; D may be TRBD1 or TRBD2 (5 bases each). CDR3 length equals 17 residues. Trimming removed 3 bases from V and 4 bases from J, with 18 bases in between. Germline-derived CDR1 and CDR2 are KGHSH and LQKENI. CDR3 nucleotide sequence: TGTGCCAGCTCACCTCGTTTGGGGGACCGGTTCACCGGGGAGCTGTTTTTT. Encoded protein: CASSPRLGDRFTGELFF.

CDR3: CSAETMGGGIQYF. CDR3 sequence (DNA): TGCAGCGCCGAGACAATGGGAGGTGGCATTCAGTACTTC. The rearrangement links TRBV29-1 to TRBJ2-4; maybe TRBD2 (6 bases). Germline assignment: CDR1 SQVTM and CDR2 ANQGSEA. CDR3 length: 13 residues. Between the trimmed V and J ends, which lost 7 bases and 9 bases, there was a span of 19 bases.

The chain is built from TRBV28 and TRBJ1-2; D is undetermined. The CDR3 is 14 residues long. CDR1 is MDHEN, CDR2 SYDVKM, per germline. V lost 3 bases and J lost 10, with 18 bases in between. This CDR3 is CASSFNRQVYSYTF. CDR3 in DNA: TGTGCCAGCAGTTTCAATAGGCAGGTTTACTCCTACACCTTC.